This T cell receptor beta chain was captured by sequencing in a study of blood T cell repertoires in COVID-19 (TCRdb year 2020). General notes on the study: The collaborator samples originated in the United States, Italy and Spain and spanned the acute and convalescent phases of COVID-19. The material from the prospective study consisted of cDNA or gDNA derived from T cells, B-cell-depleted T cells, or PBMCs. Subjects who had been exposed to COVID-19, were actively infected with it, or had recovered from it provided the deeply sampled blood TCRbeta repertoires that made up the dataset. The repertoires were released in a freely available public database meant as a resource for research on the immune response to SARS-CoV-2. The samples were drawn from two sources: the first 160 participants of the ongoing ImmuneRACE study, and 1,254 subjects contributed by 6 global collaborators. Sample metadata almost always included a de-identified subject ID, COVID-19 status, age in years and sex. HLA class I and class II types, where available, came from metadata supplied by the sample provider rather than from assay-based typing.

Summary of the overall study and its limitations: How much clinical and demographic metadata was included differed by source and by participant, and the metadata was provided uncurated.

The table lists this clone with a count of one. The specificity of this receptor is unknown. No much larger clone is present one base from it, and per-base qualities are unavailable. Another Seattle source contributed samples from volunteer blood donors who had recovered from COVID-19. The collaborating institutions used their own protocols to collect whole blood in K2EDTA tubes. For TCRbeta analysis, collaborator samples were shipped as frozen whole blood, as isolated PBMCs, or as DNA extracted from either sample type. TCRbeta CDR3 regions were amplified from genomic DNA using the immunoSEQ Assay, a bias-controlled multiplex PCR. In the authors' own workflow: Within the assay, amplification of reference gene primers was used to estimate how many nucleated cells each sample contained. To quantify the absolute abundance of each unique TCRbeta CDR3 rearrangement, sequence reads were collapsed and filtered. For each sample, productive Simpson clonality was calculated as the square root of Simpson's diversity index over productive rearrangements. This immuneACCESS table, as held by TCRdb, lists in-frame sequences with V and J called but not all clones. Of the missing ones, under half trace to an unresolved V gene in checked studies; the others have no known cause. D and trimming come from the DNA, and the V and J calls and clone size come from that table. Recorded for this sample are about 280,000 clones; around 90% of them occurred a single time. The leading ten clones occupy 0.94% of the sample.

The CDR3 holds 15 amino acids from the cysteine to the phenylalanine. CDR3 DNA is the only sequence kept; it has 45 bases, read in frame from the first base. V and J are trimmed by 5 bases and 2 bases, and the gene matches miss 7 bases of the junction. Reading the germline V gene gives CDR1 SGHVS and CDR2 FQNEAQ. The rearranged chain carries TRBV7-8 and TRBJ2-7, with 9 middle bases fitting TRBD1. The source of this sequence is a woman between 40 and 50 years old who had recovered from COVID-19. Material: peripheral blood. The CDR3 protein sequence reads: CASSTGGFGTYEQYF. The nucleotide sequence reads TGTGCCAGCAGCACAGGGGGCTTCGGTACCTACGAGCAGTACTTC.